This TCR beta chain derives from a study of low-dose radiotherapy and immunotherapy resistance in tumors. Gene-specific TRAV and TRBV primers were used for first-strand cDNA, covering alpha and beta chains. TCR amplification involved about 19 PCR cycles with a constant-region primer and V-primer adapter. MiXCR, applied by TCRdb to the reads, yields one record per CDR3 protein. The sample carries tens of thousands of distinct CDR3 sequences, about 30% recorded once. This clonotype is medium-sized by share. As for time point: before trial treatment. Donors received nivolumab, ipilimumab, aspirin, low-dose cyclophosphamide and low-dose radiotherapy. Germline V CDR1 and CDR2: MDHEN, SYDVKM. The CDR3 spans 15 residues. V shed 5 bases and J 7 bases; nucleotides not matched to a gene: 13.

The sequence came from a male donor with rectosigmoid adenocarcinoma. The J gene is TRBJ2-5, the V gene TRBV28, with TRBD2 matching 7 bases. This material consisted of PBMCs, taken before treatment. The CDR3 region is CASSPRSGGPATQYF. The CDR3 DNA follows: TGTGCCAGCAGTCCTAGGTCGGGGGGACCTGCGACCCAGTACTTC.